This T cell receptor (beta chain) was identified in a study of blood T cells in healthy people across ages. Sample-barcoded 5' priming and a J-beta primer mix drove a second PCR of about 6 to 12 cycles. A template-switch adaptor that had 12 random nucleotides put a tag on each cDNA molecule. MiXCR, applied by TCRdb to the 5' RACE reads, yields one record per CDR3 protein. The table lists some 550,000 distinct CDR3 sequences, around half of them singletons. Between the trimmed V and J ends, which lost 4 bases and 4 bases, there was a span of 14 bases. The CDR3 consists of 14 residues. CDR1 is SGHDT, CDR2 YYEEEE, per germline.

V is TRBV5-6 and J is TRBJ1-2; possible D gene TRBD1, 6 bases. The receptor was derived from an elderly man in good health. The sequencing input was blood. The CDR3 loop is CASSEQQGFYGYTF. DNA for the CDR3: TGTGCCAGCAGCGAGCAACAGGGATTCTATGGCTACACCTTC.